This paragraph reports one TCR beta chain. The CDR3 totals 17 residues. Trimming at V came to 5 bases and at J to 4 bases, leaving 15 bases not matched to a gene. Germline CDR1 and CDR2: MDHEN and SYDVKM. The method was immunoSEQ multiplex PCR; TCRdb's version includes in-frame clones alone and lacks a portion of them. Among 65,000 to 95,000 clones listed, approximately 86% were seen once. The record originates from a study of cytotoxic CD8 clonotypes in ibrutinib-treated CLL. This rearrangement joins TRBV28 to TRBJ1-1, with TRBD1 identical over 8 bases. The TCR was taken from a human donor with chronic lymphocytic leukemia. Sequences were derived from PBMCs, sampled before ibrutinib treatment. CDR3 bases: TGTGCCAGCAGTCCGGACAGGGTAGTTCGGGTAACCACTGAAGCTTTCTTT. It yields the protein CASSPDRVVRVTTEAFF.